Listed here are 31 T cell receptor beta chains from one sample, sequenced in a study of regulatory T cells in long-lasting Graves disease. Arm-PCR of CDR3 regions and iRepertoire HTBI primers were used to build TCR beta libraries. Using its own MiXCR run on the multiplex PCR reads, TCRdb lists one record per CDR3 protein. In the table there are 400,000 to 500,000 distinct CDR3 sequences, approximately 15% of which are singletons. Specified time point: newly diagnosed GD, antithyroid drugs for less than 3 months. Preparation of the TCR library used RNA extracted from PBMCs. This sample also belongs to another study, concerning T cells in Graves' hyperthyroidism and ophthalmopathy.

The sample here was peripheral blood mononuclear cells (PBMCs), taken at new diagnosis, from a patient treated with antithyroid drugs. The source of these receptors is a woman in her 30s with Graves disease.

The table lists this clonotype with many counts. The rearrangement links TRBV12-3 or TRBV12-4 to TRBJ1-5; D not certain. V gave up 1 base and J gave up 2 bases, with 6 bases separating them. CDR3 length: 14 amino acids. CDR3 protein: CASSLGGGNQPQHF. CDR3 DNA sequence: TGTGCCAGCAGTTTAGGGGGTGGCAATCAGCCCCAGCATTTT.

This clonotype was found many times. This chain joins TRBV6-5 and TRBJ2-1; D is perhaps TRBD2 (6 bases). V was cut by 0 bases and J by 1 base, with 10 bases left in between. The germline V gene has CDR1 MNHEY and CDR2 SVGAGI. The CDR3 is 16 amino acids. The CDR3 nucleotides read TGTGCCAGCAGTTACTCCTCCGGGACTTCCTACAATGAGCAGTTCTTC. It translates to CASSYSSGTSYNEQFF.

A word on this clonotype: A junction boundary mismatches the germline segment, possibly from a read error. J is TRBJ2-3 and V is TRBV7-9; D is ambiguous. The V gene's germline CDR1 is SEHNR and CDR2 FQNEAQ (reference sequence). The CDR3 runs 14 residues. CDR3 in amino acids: CASSLEGGSDTQYF. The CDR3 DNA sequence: TGTGCCAGCAGTTTAGAAGGTGGGTCAGATACGCAGTATTTT.

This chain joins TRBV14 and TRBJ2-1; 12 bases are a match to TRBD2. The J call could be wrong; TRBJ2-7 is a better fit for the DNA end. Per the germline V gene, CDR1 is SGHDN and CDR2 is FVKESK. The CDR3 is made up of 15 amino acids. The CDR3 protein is CASRTSGSSYNEQYF. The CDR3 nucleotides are TGTGCCAGCAGGACTAGCGGGAGCTCCTACAATGAGCAGTACTTC.

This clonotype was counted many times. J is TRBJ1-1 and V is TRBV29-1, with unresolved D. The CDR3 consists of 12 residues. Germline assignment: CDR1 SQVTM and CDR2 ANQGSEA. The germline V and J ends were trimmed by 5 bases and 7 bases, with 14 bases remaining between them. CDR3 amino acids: CSVNSGEVEAFF. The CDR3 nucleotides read TGCAGCGTTAATTCTGGGGAAGTTGAAGCTTTCTTT.

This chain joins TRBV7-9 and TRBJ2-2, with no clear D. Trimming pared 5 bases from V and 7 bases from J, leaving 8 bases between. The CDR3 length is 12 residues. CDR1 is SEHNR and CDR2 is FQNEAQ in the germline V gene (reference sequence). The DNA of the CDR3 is TGTGCCAGCAGCCCTGATGTCGGGGAGCTGTTTTTT. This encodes CASSPDVGELFF.

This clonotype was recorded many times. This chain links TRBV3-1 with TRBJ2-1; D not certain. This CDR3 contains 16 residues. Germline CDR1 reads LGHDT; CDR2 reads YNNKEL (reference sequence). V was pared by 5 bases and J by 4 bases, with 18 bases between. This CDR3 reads CASSSGLSGFYNEQFF. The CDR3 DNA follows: TGTGCCAGCAGCTCAGGTCTGAGTGGGTTTTACAATGAGCAGTTCTTC.

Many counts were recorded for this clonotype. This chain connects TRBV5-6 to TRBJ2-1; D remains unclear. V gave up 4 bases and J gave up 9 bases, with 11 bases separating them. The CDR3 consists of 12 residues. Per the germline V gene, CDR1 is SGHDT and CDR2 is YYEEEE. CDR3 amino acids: CASSLRRGEQFF. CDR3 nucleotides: TGTGCCAGCAGCCTACGTCGCGGTGAGCAGTTCTTC.

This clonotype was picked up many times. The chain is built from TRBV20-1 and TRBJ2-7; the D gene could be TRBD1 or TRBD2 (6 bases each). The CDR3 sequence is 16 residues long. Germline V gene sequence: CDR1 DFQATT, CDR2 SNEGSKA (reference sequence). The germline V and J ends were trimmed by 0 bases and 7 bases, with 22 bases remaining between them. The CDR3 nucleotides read TGCAGTGCTAGAGATCCCCTAGGACAGCGGGTAGGGGAGCAGTACTTC. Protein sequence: CSARDPLGQRVGEQYF.

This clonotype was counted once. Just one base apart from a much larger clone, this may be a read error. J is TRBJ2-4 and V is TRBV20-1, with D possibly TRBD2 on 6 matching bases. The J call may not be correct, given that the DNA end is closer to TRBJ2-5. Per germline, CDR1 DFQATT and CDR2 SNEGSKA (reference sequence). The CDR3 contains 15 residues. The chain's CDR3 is CSAYTGTAPSETQYF. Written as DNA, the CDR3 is TGCAGTGCATACACGGGGACTGCCCCTTCGGAGACCCAGTACTTC.

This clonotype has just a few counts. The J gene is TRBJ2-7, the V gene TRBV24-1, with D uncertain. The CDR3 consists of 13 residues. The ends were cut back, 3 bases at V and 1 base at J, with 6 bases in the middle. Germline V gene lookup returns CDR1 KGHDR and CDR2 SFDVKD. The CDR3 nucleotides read TGTGCCACCAGTGATCCACGGTCCTACGAGCAGTACTTC. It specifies CATSDPRSYEQYF.

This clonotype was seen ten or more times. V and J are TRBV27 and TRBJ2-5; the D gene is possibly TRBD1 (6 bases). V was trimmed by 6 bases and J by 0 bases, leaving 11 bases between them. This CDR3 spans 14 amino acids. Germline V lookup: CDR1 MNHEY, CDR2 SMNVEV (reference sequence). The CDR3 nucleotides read TGTGCCAGCAGCCGGGACATCTACCAAGAGACCCAGTACTTC. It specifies CASSRDIYQETQYF.

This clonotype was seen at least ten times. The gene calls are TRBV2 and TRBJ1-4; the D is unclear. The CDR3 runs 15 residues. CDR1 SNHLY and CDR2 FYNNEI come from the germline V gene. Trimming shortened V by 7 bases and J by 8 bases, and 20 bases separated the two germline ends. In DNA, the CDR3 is TGTGCCAGCAACGCTAACGAGGGAGTCGGGGAAAAACTGTTTTTT. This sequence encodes CASNANEGVGEKLFF. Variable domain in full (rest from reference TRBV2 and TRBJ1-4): EPEVTQTPSHQVTQMGQEVILRCVPISNHLYFYWYRQILGQKVEFLVSFYNNEISEKSEIFDDQFSVERPDGSNFTLKIRSTKLEDSAMYFCASNANEGVGEKLFFGSGTQLSVL.

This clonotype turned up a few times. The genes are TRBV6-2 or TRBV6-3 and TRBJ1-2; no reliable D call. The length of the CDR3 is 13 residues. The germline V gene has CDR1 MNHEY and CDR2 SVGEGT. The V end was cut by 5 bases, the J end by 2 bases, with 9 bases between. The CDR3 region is CASSDTVNYGYTF. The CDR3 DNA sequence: TGTGCCAGCAGTGACACTGTAAACTATGGCTACACCTTC.

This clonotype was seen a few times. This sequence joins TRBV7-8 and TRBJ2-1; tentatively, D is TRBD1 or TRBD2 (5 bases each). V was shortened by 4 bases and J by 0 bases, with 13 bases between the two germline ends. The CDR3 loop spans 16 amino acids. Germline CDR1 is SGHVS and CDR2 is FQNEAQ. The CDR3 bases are TGTGCCAGCAGCTCGGAGAGGGACGGCTCCTACAATGAGCAGTTCTTC. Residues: CASSSERDGSYNEQFF.

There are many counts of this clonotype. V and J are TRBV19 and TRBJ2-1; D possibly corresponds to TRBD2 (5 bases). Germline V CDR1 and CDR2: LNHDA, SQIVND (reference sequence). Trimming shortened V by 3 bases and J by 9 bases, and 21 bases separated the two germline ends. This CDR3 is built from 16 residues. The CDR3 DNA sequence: TGTGCCAGTAGTATCATCGGGGTCAACTCCCTGAGTGAGCAGTTCTTC. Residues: CASSIIGVNSLSEQFF. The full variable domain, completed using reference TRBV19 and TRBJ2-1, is DGGITQSPKYLFRKEGQNVTLSCEQNLNHDAMYWYRQDPGQGLRLIYYSQIVNDFQKGDIAEGYSVSREKKESFPLTVTSAQKNPTAFYLCASSIIGVNSLSEQFFGPGTRLTVL.

As DNA, the CDR3 is TGTGCCAGCAGTGAAGCAGGGAAGGGGGAAAAACTGTTTTTT. Amino acid sequence: CASSEAGKGEKLFF. The J gene is TRBJ1-4, the V gene TRBV25-1, with D perhaps TRBD1 (5 bases). From germline, CDR1 is MGHDK and CDR2 SYGVNS. The CDR3 runs to 14 residues. V was trimmed by 2 bases and J by 8 bases, leaving 12 bases between them.

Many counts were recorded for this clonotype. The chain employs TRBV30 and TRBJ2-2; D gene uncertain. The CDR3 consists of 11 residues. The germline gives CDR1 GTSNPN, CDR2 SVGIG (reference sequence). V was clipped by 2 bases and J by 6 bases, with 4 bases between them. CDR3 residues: CAWSPPGELFF. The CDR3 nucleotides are TGTGCCTGGAGTCCTCCCGGGGAGCTGTTTTTT.

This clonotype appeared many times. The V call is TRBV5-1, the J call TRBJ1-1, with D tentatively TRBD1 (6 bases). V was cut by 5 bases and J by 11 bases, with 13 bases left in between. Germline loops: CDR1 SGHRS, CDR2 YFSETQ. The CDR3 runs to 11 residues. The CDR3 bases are TGCGCCAGCAGTTCCGGGACAATGGCTTTCTTT. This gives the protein CASSSGTMAFF.

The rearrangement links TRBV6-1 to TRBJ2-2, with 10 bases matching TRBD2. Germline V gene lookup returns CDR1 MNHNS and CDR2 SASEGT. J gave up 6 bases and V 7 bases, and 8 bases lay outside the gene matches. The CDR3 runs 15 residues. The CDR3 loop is CASTRGAGGAGELFF. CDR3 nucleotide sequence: TGTGCCAGCACCAGGGGAGCGGGAGGGGCCGGGGAGCTGTTTTTT.

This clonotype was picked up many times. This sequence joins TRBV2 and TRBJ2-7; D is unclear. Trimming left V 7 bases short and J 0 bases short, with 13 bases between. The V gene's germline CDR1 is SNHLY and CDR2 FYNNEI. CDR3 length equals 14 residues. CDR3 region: CASKGGVSSYEQYF. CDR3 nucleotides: TGTGCCAGCAAAGGCGGCGTCAGCTCCTACGAGCAGTACTTC.

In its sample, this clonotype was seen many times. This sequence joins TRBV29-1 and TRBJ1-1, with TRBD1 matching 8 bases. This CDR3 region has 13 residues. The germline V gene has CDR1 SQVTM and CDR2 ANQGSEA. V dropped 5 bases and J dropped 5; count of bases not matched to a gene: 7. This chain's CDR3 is CSVSRTGKTEAFF. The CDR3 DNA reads TGCAGCGTTAGTAGGACAGGGAAGACTGAAGCTTTCTTT.

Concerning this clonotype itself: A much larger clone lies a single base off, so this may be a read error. The CDR3 reads CATSGSNGRAHNEQFF. Written as DNA, the CDR3 is TGTGCCACCAGTGGCTCTAACGGGAGGGCTCACAATGAGCAGTTCTTC. The genes are TRBV24-1 and TRBJ2-5, with 8 bases aligning to TRBD2. The J call may be faulty, since TRBJ2-1 better matches the DNA end. The CDR3 has 16 residues. CDR1 is KGHDR, CDR2 SFDVKD, per germline.

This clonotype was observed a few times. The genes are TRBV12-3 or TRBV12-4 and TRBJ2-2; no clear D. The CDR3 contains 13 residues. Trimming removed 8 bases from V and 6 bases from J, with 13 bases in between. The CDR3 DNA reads TGTGCCAGCGGGGATTTCGGCCCCGGGGAGCTGTTTTTT. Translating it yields CASGDFGPGELFF.

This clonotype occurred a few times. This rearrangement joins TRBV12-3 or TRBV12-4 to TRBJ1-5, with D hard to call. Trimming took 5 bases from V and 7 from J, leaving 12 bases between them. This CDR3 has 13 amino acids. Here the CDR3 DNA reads TGTGCCAGCAGTGGATTCGGTGGACAGCCCCAGCATTTT. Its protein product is CASSGFGGQPQHF.

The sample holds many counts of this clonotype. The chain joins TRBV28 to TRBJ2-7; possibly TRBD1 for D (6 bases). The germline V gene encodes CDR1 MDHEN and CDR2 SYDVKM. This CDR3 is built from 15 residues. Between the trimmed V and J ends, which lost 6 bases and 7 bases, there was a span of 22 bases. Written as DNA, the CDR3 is TGTGCCAGCAGGCCCCCCGGACAGAGCCGAGGGGAGCAGTACTTC. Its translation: CASRPPGQSRGEQYF.

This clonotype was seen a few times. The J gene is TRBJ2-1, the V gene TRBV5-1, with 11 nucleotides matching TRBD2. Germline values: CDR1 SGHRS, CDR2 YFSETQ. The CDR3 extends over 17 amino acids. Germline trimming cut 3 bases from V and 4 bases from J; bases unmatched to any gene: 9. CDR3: CASSSVTSGSRYNEQFF. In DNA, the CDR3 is TGCGCCAGCAGCTCCGTAACTAGCGGGAGTAGGTACAATGAGCAGTTCTTC.

This chain's CDR3 is CASSPPDGGRVWNEQYF. As DNA, the CDR3 is TGTGCCAGCAGCCCCCCGGATGGTGGGAGGGTATGGAACGAGCAGTACTTC. The chain combines TRBV7-9 with TRBJ2-7; 7 nucleotides line up with TRBD2. J was trimmed by 5 bases and V by 5 bases; bases with no gene match: 18. Germline CDR1 and CDR2: SEHNR and FQNEAQ (reference sequence). This CDR3 spans 17 amino acids.

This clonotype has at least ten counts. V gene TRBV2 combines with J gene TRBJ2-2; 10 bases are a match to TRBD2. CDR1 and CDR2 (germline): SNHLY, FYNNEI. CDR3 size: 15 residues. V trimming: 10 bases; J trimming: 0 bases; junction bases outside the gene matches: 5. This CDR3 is CATIAGGPNTGELFF. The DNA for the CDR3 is TGTGCCACCATAGCGGGAGGCCCGAACACCGGGGAGCTGTTTTTT.

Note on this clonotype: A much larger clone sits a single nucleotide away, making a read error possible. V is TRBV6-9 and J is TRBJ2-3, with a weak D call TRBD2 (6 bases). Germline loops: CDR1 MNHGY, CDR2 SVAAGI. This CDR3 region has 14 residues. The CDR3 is CSSSYGGITDTQYF. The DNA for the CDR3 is TGTTCCAGCAGTTACGGCGGGATAACAGATACGCAGTATTTT.

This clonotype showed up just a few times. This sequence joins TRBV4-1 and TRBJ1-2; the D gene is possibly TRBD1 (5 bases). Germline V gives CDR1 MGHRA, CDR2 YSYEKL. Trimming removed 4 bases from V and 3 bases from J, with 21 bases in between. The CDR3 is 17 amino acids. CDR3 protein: CASSLPLFKQAYYGYTF. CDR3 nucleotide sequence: TGCGCCAGCAGCCTTCCCCTCTTCAAACAGGCCTACTATGGCTACACCTTC.